The rows below give T cell receptor beta chains drawn from one sample of a study of blood T cell repertoires in COVID-19. Clones were read by immunoSEQ multiplex PCR, and TCRdb kept only the in-frame ones, dropping some. The sample has 350,000 or so clones, 65% to 90% seen once. The source material was PBMCs or T cells enriched from blood (not recorded which). The receptors stem from a middle-aged woman with acute COVID-19. Both conserved end residues are part of each CDR3. A D gene is named only where the DNA matches it firmly. Only part of the rows carry a size: once, few, many, or a class if the clone is expanded.

D,V,J,size,length,CDR3,DNA
.,TRBV9,TRBJ1-2,.,12,CASSVDRGGYTF,TGTGCCAGCAGCGTCGACCGAGGAGGCTACACCTTC
.,TRBV7-3,TRBJ1-1,.,13,CASSSLSSTEAFF,TGTGCCAGCAGCTCCCTATCGAGCACTGAAGCTTTCTTT
.,TRBV7-2,TRBJ2-7,.,13,CASSLAQRGEQYF,TGTGCCAGCAGCTTAGCGCAAAGAGGAGAGCAGTACTTC
.,TRBV4-3,TRBJ1-2,.,15,CASSQDRGANYGYTF,TGCGCCAGCAGCCAAGACCGGGGAGCTAACTATGGCTACACCTTC
.,TRBV5-1,TRBJ2-7,.,14,CASSLGPGSYEQYF,TGCGCCAGCAGCTTGGGCCCGGGCTCCTACGAGCAGTACTTC
.,TRBV12-5,TRBJ1-1,.,15,CASGPSGATNTEAFF,TGTGCTAGTGGTCCCTCAGGGGCTACGAACACTGAAGCTTTCTTT
.,TRBV5-5,TRBJ1-2,few,15,CASSDGGRIDYGYTF,TGTGCCAGCAGCGACGGGGGGCGAATCGACTATGGCTACACCTTC
.,TRBV19,TRBJ1-5,.,14,CASSRQASNQPQHF,TGTGCCAGTAGTCGACAGGCTAGCAATCAGCCCCAGCATTTT
.,TRBV5-1,TRBJ2-7,once,13,CASSAPGAYEQYF,TGCGCCAGCAGCGCACCGGGGGCCTACGAGCAGTACTTC
TRBD1,TRBV5-4,TRBJ1-3,.,17,CASSRPADRGSGNTIYF,TGTGCCAGCAGCCGCCCCGCGGACAGGGGCTCTGGAAACACCATATATTTT
TRBD1,TRBV27,TRBJ1-1,.,14,CASSLQGANTEAFF,TGTGCCAGCAGTTTACAGGGGGCGAACACTGAAGCTTTCTTT
.,TRBV4-1,TRBJ1-1,.,15,CASSQGGGRNTEAFF,TGCGCCAGCAGCCAAGGCGGGGGCAGGAACACTGAAGCTTTCTTT
.,TRBV3-1/TRBV3-2,TRBJ2-7,.,16,CASSQNAGAGGDEQYF,TGTGCCAGCAGCCAAAATGCGGGGGCAGGGGGCGACGAGCAGTACTTC
.,TRBV7-8,TRBJ1-4,few,15,CASSLDGATNEKLFF,TGTGCCAGCAGCTTAGACGGAGCAACTAATGAAAAACTGTTTTTT
TRBD2,TRBV14,TRBJ2-7,.,17,CASSQSISGGGPYEQYF,TGTGCCAGCAGTCAGTCAATCTCCGGCGGGGGGCCCTACGAGCAGTACTTC
TRBD1,TRBV18,TRBJ1-3,.,16,CASSPPTGGSGNTIYF,TGTGCCAGCTCACCACCCACAGGGGGCTCTGGAAACACCATATATTTT
.,TRBV27,TRBJ2-7,.,13,CASSFGSRNEQYF,TGTGCCAGCAGTTTCGGGAGTCGGAACGAGCAGTACTTC
TRBD2,TRBV10-3,TRBJ2-7,.,14,CAISVPGTRSEQYF,TGTGCCATCAGTGTTCCCGGGACTAGAAGCGAGCAGTACTTC
.,TRBV28,TRBJ2-7,.,15,CASSRPSGGRYEQYF,TGTGCCAGCAGTCGTCCCAGCGGAGGGAGGTACGAGCAGTACTTC
.,TRBV4-1,TRBJ1-3,.,14,CATPRLFGGNTIYF,TGCGCCACTCCAAGACTCTTTGGGGGAAACACCATATATTTT
.,TRBV27,TRBJ1-2,.,14,CASREAGGDYGYTF,TGTGCCAGCAGGGAGGCAGGCGGAGACTATGGCTACACCTTC
.,TRBV7-2,TRBJ2-7,.,14,CASSQGGPAGEQYF,TGTGCCAGCAGCCAAGGAGGGCCCGCTGGGGAGCAGTACTTC
.,TRBV19,TRBJ1-2,.,16,CASMGASGRARDGYTF,TGTGCCAGTATGGGGGCCAGCGGCAGGGCGAGGGATGGCTACACCTTC
.,TRBV12-3/TRBV12-4,TRBJ1-1,.,11,CASRTGPEAFF,TGTGCCAGCAGAACAGGGCCTGAAGCTTTCTTT
.,TRBV3-1/TRBV3-2,TRBJ2-5,.,15,CASSKPLTSIQTQYF,TGTGCCAGCAGCAAGCCGTTGACTAGTATACAGACCCAGTACTTC
.,TRBV28,TRBJ1-4,.,13,CASSSVSGEKLFF,TGTGCCAGCAGTTCGGTTTCGGGTGAAAAACTGTTTTTT
TRBD1,TRBV19,TRBJ1-2,.,14,CASSIPGQGLLYTF,TGTGCCAGTAGTATACCGGGACAGGGATTACTTTACACCTTC
.,TRBV28,TRBJ1-1,.,16,CASSFRGGTAGTEAFF,TGTGCCAGCAGTTTTCGGGGCGGGACGGCCGGTACTGAAGCTTTCTTT
TRBD1,TRBV5-1,TRBJ1-1,.,14,CASSFRDSYTEAFF,TGCGCCAGCAGCTTCCGGGACAGTTACACTGAAGCTTTCTTT
TRBD1,TRBV28,TRBJ2-7,.,13,CASRSGTAYEQYF,TGTGCCAGCAGGTCCGGGACAGCCTACGAGCAGTACTTC
.,TRBV7-9,TRBJ1-2,.,14,CASSLSQGTDGYTF,TGTGCCAGCAGCCTCTCACAGGGTACGGATGGCTACACCTTC
.,TRBV7-2,TRBJ1-1,.,14,CASSWASQDTEAFF,TGTGCCAGCAGCTGGGCCAGTCAAGACACTGAAGCTTTCTTT
TRBD2,TRBV10-3,TRBJ2-3,.,17,CAISPGLAGTSTDTQYF,TGTGCCATCAGTCCGGGACTAGCGGGAACTAGCACAGATACGCAGTATTTT
TRBD1,TRBV7-3,TRBJ1-1,once,15,CASSLGDRRNTEAFF,TGTGCCAGCAGCTTGGGGGACAGGAGAAACACTGAAGCTTTCTTT
.,TRBV28,TRBJ2-4,.,20,CASSSPIPKITGKEANIQYF,TGTGCCAGCAGTTCTCCTATCCCCAAAATAACAGGGAAAGAGGCGAACATTCAGTACTTC
.,TRBV9,TRBJ1-1,.,15,CASSVDWSENTEAFF,TGTGCCAGCAGCGTTGATTGGTCAGAGAACACTGAAGCTTTCTTT
.,TRBV28,TRBJ1-2,.,16,CASSPQGGGHLYGYTF,TGTGCCAGCAGTCCACAAGGGGGGGGCCACCTCTATGGCTACACCTTC
.,TRBV5-4,TRBJ1-4,.,15,CASSFGGTTNEKLFF,TGTGCCAGCAGCTTCGGGGGGACGACTAATGAAAAACTGTTTTTT
TRBD1,TRBV5-4,TRBJ2-1,.,15,CASSSPGQGLSEQFF,TGTGCCAGCAGCTCACCGGGACAGGGATTATCTGAGCAGTTCTTC
TRBD1,TRBV15,TRBJ1-2,.,15,CATSRDSRGRDGYTF,TGTGCCACCAGCAGAGATTCTAGGGGGCGGGATGGCTACACCTTC
.,TRBV19,TRBJ1-5,.,15,CASSISPAGDQPQHF,TGTGCCAGTAGTATAAGTCCCGCAGGGGATCAGCCCCAGCATTTT
.,TRBV4-2,TRBJ2-2,.,20,CASSQERAGARPANTGELFF,TGTGCCAGCAGCCAAGAGCGGGCGGGGGCTAGACCAGCGAACACCGGGGAGCTGTTTTTT
.,TRBV7-9,TRBJ2-1,.,13,CASSLDRYNEQFF,TGTGCCAGCAGCTTAGACCGGTACAATGAGCAGTTCTTC
.,TRBV4-3,TRBJ2-1,.,17,CASSQDNGDTTYNEQFF,TGCGCCAGCAGCCAAGATAATGGGGACACTACCTACAATGAGCAGTTCTTC
.,TRBV21-1,TRBJ2-7,.,15,CASSPRGHLPYEQYF,TGTGCCAGCAGCCCCCGGGGACACCTTCCCTACGAGCAGTACTTC
.,TRBV4-2,TRBJ1-4,.,15,CASSQAAGNNEKLFF,TGTGCCAGCAGCCAAGCGGCCGGGAATAATGAAAAACTGTTTTTT
TRBD1,TRBV15,TRBJ1-2,few,14,CATGAGTVSYGYTF,TGTGCCACTGGCGCCGGGACAGTGAGCTATGGCTACACCTTC
TRBD2,TRBV5-1,TRBJ2-1,.,16,CASSQGLAQTYNEQFF,TGCGCCAGCAGCCAAGGACTAGCACAAACCTACAATGAGCAGTTCTTC
.,TRBV6-6,TRBJ2-2,.,14,CASAYEGAPGELFF,TGTGCCAGCGCCTATGAGGGAGCTCCCGGGGAGCTGTTTTTT
TRBD2,TRBV7-3,TRBJ2-5,.,15,CASSLVAGGQETQYF,TGTGCCAGCAGCCTAGTAGCGGGGGGGCAAGAGACCCAGTACTTC
TRBD1,TRBV18,TRBJ1-5,.,13,CASSPRQGGPQHF,TGTGCCAGCTCACCGCGACAGGGGGGTCCCCAGCATTTT
.,TRBV29-1,TRBJ2-7,.,11,CSVLSSYEQYF,TGCAGCGTCCTAAGCTCCTACGAGCAGTACTTC
TRBD2,TRBV9,TRBJ2-2,many,17,CASSLGSRGGDTGELFF,TGTGCCAGCAGCCTGGGTTCGAGGGGAGGGGACACCGGGGAGCTGTTTTTT
.,TRBV27,TRBJ1-6,.,13,CASSLGGVRALHF,TGTGCCAGCAGTTTAGGGGGGGTGCGGGCCCTCCACTTT
TRBD2,TRBV9,TRBJ2-3,.,18,CASSVAGTSGGGADTQYF,TGTGCCAGCAGCGTAGCCGGGACTAGCGGGGGGGGAGCAGATACGCAGTATTTT
.,TRBV25-1,TRBJ2-1,.,11,CASSESNEQFF,TGTGCCAGCAGTGAGTCGAATGAGCAGTTCTTC
.,TRBV2,TRBJ1-2,.,13,CASSESVLYGYTF,TGTGCCAGCAGTGAATCGGTGCTATATGGCTACACCTTC
.,TRBV9,TRBJ2-3,.,15,CASSARSEFTDTQYF,TGTGCCAGCAGCGCCCGGTCGGAGTTCACAGATACGCAGTATTTT
TRBD1,TRBV9,TRBJ2-7,.,16,CASSVSQGKFPYEQYF,TGTGCCAGCAGCGTTTCACAGGGGAAATTCCCCTACGAGCAGTACTTC